There are many counts of the clone carrying this TCR beta chain. The data belong to a study of molecular identifiers for immune sequencing clone quantification. TCRdb passed the PCR reads through MiXCR, listing each CDR3 protein once. The sample consists of about 640,000 distinct CDR3 sequences, about 20% of them appearing once. CDR3 length equals 15 residues. V lost 5 bases and J 6 bases, leaving 17 bases between the germline ends. Germline values: CDR1 MDHEN, CDR2 SYDVKM. The rearrangement uses TRBV28 and TRBJ1-5; perhaps TRBD1 as D (5 bases). This clonotype originated in a human donor in good health. Some libraries in this study had Jurkat cell RNA spiked in. Sequencing was carried out using naive CD8+ T cells from blood, with Jurkat cell RNA spiked in. As to subset: FACS-sorted CD8+CD4-CCR7+CD45RA+ naive T cells. The CDR3, as DNA: TGTGCCAGCAGTCCCAGACAGTCCGGGGTTCAGCCCCAGCATTTT. It yields the protein CASSPRQSGVQPQHF.